The 13 T cell receptor beta chains below come from one sample, sequenced in a study of human T cells and chemical hapten exposure. Each CDR3 protein is one row after TCRdb ran MiXCR on the RACE reads. The table has a few hundred thousand distinct CDR3 sequences, roughly 8.9% seen once; the top ten hold 2.3%. Time point of the sample: pre-sensitization, week 0. Treatment given: therapeutic diphenylcyclopropenone sensitization with weekly scalp DPC. The sequencing here drew on whole blood, taken in connection with sensitization to the hapten diphenylcyclopropenone (DPC). The receptors here all came from a middle-aged woman with alopecia areata. Some clones in this sample may be carry-over from other donors' samples.

The rearrangement links TRBV18 to TRBJ2-5, with TRBD2 matching 8 bases. CDR3 length equals 17 residues. Germline V gene data show CDR1 as KGHSH and CDR2 as LQKENI. V lost 8 bases, J lost 1 base, and 15 bases stayed unmatched. For the CDR3, the DNA is TGTGCCAGCCACAAACCAAGAGCGGGAGTCATCCAAGAGACCCAGTACTTC. This codes for CASHKPRAGVIQETQYF. The full variable domain, its missing parts supplied by reference TRBV18 and TRBJ2-5, is NAGVMQNPRHLVRRRGQEARLRCSPMKGHSHVYWYRQLPEEGLKFMVYLQKENIIDESGMPKERFSAEFPKEGPSILRIQQVVRGDSAAYFCASHKPRAGVIQETQYFGPGTRLLVL.

The CDR3 region is CSARDRMREGTYEQYF. CDR3 nucleotide sequence: TGCAGTGCTAGAGATAGGATGCGGGAGGGAACCTACGAGCAGTACTTC. The chain uses TRBV20-1 and TRBJ2-7; 9 nucleotides line up with TRBD2. There are 16 residues in the CDR3. The germline gives CDR1 DFQATT, CDR2 SNEGSKA (reference sequence). V shed 0 bases and J 2 bases; nucleotides not matched to a gene: 8.

On this clonotype itself: A much larger clone lies one base from this, so it may be a read error. J is TRBJ2-6 and V is TRBV4-3; D uncertain. The CDR3 runs to 16 residues. V was cut by 4 bases and J by 2 bases, with 12 bases left in between. Per the germline V gene, CDR1 is LGHNA and CDR2 is YSLEER. This CDR3 is CASSPGSVPGANVLTF. CDR3 DNA: TGCGCCAGCAGCCCTGGATCGGTGCCTGGGGCCAACGTCCTGACTTTC.

This clonotype has just a few counts. CDR3: CASRHDKIGDTQYF. The CDR3 DNA follows: TGTGCCAGCAGACACGACAAGATCGGAGATACGCAGTATTTT. V usage is TRBV6-2 or TRBV6-3 and J usage is TRBJ2-3; D is unclear. Trimming cost V 6 bases and J 5 bases, with 15 bases left between them. Germline assignment: CDR1 MNHEY and CDR2 SVGEGT. The CDR3 length is 14 residues.

At least ten counts were recorded for this clonotype. The rearrangement joins TRBV7-9 to TRBJ2-7, with 8 bases that match TRBD2. Germline V gives CDR1 SEHNR, CDR2 FQNEAQ (reference sequence). The V segment lost 4 bases and the J segment 6 bases; nucleotides outside the gene matches: 5. This CDR3 comprises 13 residues. CDR3 coding DNA: TGTGCCAGCAGCTCGGGGGGGCAGCCCGAGCAGTACTTC. It translates to CASSSGGQPEQYF.

This chain joins TRBV3-1 and TRBJ2-2; D gene ambiguous. The CDR3 is 13 residues long. V was clipped by 1 base and J by 6 bases, with 6 bases between them. CDR1 and CDR2 (germline): LGHDT, YNNKEL (reference sequence). CDR3 sequence (DNA): TGTGCCAGCAGCCAAGCGGCGGCCGGGGAGCTGTTTTTT. Amino acids: CASSQAAAGELFF.

The genes are TRBV12-3 or TRBV12-4 and TRBJ2-3; TRBD1 might be the D (6 bases). The CDR3 runs 15 residues. Deletions cut 5 bases from V and 6 bases from J, with 18 bases between. CDR3 coding DNA: TGTGCCAGCAGTGACCAGGGGCCAATTGGGGATACGCAGTATTTT. Translation gives CASSDQGPIGDTQYF.

This clonotype was seen a handful of times. This chain connects TRBV15 to TRBJ1-1; D is possibly TRBD1 (5 bases). The germline CDR1 and CDR2 sequences are LNHNV and YYDKDF (reference sequence). CDR3 length equals 16 residues. V was pared by 0 bases and J by 5 bases, with 16 bases between. In nucleotides, the CDR3 is TGTGCCACCAGCAGAGATCTCCCAGGGAGGTCGACTGAAGCTTTCTTT. Its protein product is CATSRDLPGRSTEAFF.

The table lists this clonotype with a few counts. The V and J genes are TRBV3-1 and TRBJ1-1; D remains unclear. In germline, CDR1 is LGHDT, CDR2 YNNKEL (reference sequence). The V end was cut by 4 bases, the J end by 5 bases, with 5 bases between. This CDR3 is 11 amino acids long. The CDR3 DNA sequence: TGTGCCAGCAGCCGACTAACTGAAGCTTTCTTT. It translates to CASSRLTEAFF.

This clonotype came up many times. This rearrangement joins TRBV29-1 to TRBJ1-2; D ambiguous. Germline CDR1 is SQVTM and CDR2 is ANQGSEA. Trimming cost V 7 bases and J 5 bases, with 23 bases left between them. The CDR3 length is 15 residues. The CDR3 region has the DNA TGCAGCGCCCGAACGAGGGAGATCAGATCGTATGGCTACACCTTC. Its protein product is CSARTREIRSYGYTF.

V is TRBV5-1 and J is TRBJ2-1, with TRBD2 matching over 10 bases. Germline trimming cut 0 bases from V and 5 bases from J; bases unmatched to any gene: 5. From germline, CDR1 is SGHRS and CDR2 YFSETQ. The CDR3 runs to 16 residues. The chain's CDR3 is CASSLASGGANNEQFF. The CDR3 bases are TGCGCCAGCAGCTTGGCAAGCGGGGGGGCTAACAATGAGCAGTTCTTC.

V is TRBV7-9 and J is TRBJ2-2; no clear D gene. CDR1 is SEHNR and CDR2 is FQNEAQ in the germline V gene (reference sequence). V was cut by 1 base and J by 4 bases, with 7 bases left in between. CDR3 length equals 14 residues. CDR3 sequence (DNA): TGTGCCAGCAGCTTAGAGGTTACCACCGGGGAGCTGTTTTTT. It translates to CASSLEVTTGELFF.

This clonotype was counted only a few times. The J gene is TRBJ1-3, the V gene TRBV5-1, with D possibly being TRBD1 (6 bases). CDR1 is SGHRS, CDR2 YFSETQ, per germline. Trimming shortened V by 3 bases and J by 3 bases, and 13 bases separated the two germline ends. The CDR3 covers 15 residues. The CDR3 loop is CASSSVQGLGNTIYF. CDR3 nucleotide sequence: TGCGCCAGCAGCTCTGTACAGGGTCTTGGAAACACCATATATTTT.